Here is one T cell receptor (beta chain) with its context. The target of this receptor is not known. No base quality information exists; no much larger clone differs at one position. This sample was included in a study of post-analysis software for immune sequencing data (dated by TCRdb to between 2014 and 2017). Context from the whole study: Recorded disease courses included relapsing-remitting, secondary progressive and progressive-relapsing multiple sclerosis, with some patients lacking subtype annotation. The multiple sclerosis patient repertoires were compared with 10 to 12 previously published healthy control repertoires from donors aged about 6 to 26 years. A subset of samples was prepared in parallel using single-end sample barcoding, then pooled and co-amplified after Illumina adapter ligation. Findings and caveats that apply to the study as a whole: Significantly lower normalized Chao1 diversity was found in multiple sclerosis patients than in controls, suggesting substantial peripheral T-cell clonal expansion. The multiple sclerosis patient group was slightly younger than the control group. Direct clustering with F measure showed strong co-clustering of samples prepared in the same batch, prompting a batch-effect correction. Patients showed significantly higher frequencies than controls for roughly 5 TRBV segments, among them TRBV5-6, TRBV5-1 and TRBV20-1.

TCR beta repertoires were profiled from peripheral blood of under 15 young patients with multiple sclerosis to demonstrate the VDJtools post-analysis software. The multiple sclerosis patients were children and adolescents between roughly 6 and 17 years of age. The library was prepared using PCR. Sequenced on an Illumina HiSeq 2500. To reduce PCR and sequencing biases, unique molecular identifiers were built into the TCR beta cDNA libraries. About 500,000 cDNA molecules were obtained for every 1 to 10 million input T cells, so each molecule roughly corresponded to one T cell. The patient libraries were prepared and sequenced using the same protocol as the earlier healthy control dataset. Samples belonging to the same batch were prepared together, multiplexed and sequenced on a shared HiSeq lane. Per the source publication's procedure: Raw barcoded reads were processed with MIGEC, and single-read molecular identifier groups were discarded before consensus assembly and CDR3 extraction. Clonotype tables were post-analysed with VDJtools, normalizing diversity by down-sampling all datasets to the smallest sample size. To correct batch-related cross-sample contamination, repertoire overlap clustering matched CDR3 amino acid sequences but not nucleotide sequences. Using fastp trimming at Q25 and MiXCR clonotype assembly, TCRdb reanalyzed the public sequencing data and kept in-frame beta chains. Each record represents a unique CDR3 protein, reported with the most common genes and DNA among its rows. The V and J calls, along with clone size, are taken from TCRdb and not from the paper's own processing. Present in this sample are about 540,000 distinct CDR3 sequences, around 31% of which were seen just once. The ten largest clones capture approximately 5.4% of the sample.

The germline V gene encodes CDR1 SEHNR and CDR2 FQNEAQ (reference sequence). V loses 3 bases, J loses 2 bases, and the germline ends lie 17 bases apart. Including the terminal cysteine and phenylalanine, the CDR3 comprises 16 residues. The kept DNA is CDR3 alone, 48 bases in frame from the first base. The source of this sequence is a girl aged 2 to 17 with multiple sclerosis. Sequenced sample: blood. The V and J genes are TRBV7-9 and TRBJ2-7, with the D gene not confidently named. The CDR3 amino acid sequence is: CASSFVGRGRAYEQYF. The sequence in DNA is TGTGCCAGCAGCTTCGTGGGTCGTGGGCGCGCCTACGAGCAGTACTTC.